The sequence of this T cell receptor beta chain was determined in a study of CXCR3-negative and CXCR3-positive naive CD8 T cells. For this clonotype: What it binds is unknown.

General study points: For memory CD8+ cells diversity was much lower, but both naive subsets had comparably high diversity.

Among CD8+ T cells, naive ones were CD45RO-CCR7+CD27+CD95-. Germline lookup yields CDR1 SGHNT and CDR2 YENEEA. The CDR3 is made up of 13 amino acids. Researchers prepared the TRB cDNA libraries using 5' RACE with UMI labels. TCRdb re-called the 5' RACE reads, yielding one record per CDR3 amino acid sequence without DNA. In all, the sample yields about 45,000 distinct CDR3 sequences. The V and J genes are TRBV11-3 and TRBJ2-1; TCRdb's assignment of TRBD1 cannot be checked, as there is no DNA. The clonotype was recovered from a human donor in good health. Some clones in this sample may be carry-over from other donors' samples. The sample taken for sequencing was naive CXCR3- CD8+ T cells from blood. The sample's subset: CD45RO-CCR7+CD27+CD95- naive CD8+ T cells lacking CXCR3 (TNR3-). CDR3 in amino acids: CASSLTGWHEQFF.